Listed below are T cell receptor beta chains from one sample, sequenced in a study of vaccination effects on CD4 cells after COVID-19. Antigens for these TCRs are unknown. Sequenced by immunoSEQ multiplex PCR; TCRdb stores in-frame clones only, minus some. The table lists 40,000 or so clones, roughly 70% of them singletons. The sequencing here drew on CD4+ T cells from PBMCs cultured with a peptide pool, taken before COVID-19 vaccination. The receptor source for this set is a human donor who had a prior SARS-CoV-2 infection. Each CDR3 is given with its conserved first and last residue. Each record gives: D gene, V gene, J gene, clone size, CDR3 protein, CDR3 DNA. A D gene is named only where the DNA matches it firmly. Not every row has a clone size; where given, it reads once, few, many or a size class.

>.|TRBV6-4|TRBJ2-3|.
CASKNYDTADTQYF
TGTGCCAGCAAGAACTACGACACCGCAGATACGCAGTATTTT
>TRBD1|TRBV5-4|TRBJ2-6|.
CASSADRASGANVLTF
TGTGCCAGCAGCGCGGACAGGGCCTCTGGGGCCAACGTCCTGACTTTC
>.|TRBV2|TRBJ1-5|.
CASSPGQNNQPQHF
TGTGCCAGCAGTCCAGGACAGAACAATCAGCCCCAGCATTTT
>TRBD1|TRBV19|TRBJ2-1|.
CASSAKPGQIPREFF
TGTGCCAGTAGTGCAAAACCGGGACAGATCCCCCGAGAGTTCTTC
>TRBD2|TRBV6-2/TRBV6-3|TRBJ2-3|.
CASSPLPGREGADTQYF
TGTGCCAGCAGCCCTCTACCCGGGAGGGAGGGGGCAGATACGCAGTATTTT
>TRBD1|TRBV5-4|TRBJ1-6|few
CASSLFLGQSSYNSPLHF
TGTGCCAGCAGCTTGTTTTTGGGACAGAGCTCCTATAATTCACCCCTCCACTTT
>.|TRBV27|TRBJ1-1|.
CARGVGGLPEAFF
TGTGCCAGGGGGGTGGGAGGCCTCCCTGAAGCTTTCTTT
>.|TRBV5-1|TRBJ2-5|few
CASRMTVRPWETQYF
TGCGCCAGCAGGATGACTGTGCGCCCTTGGGAGACCCAGTACTTC
>.|TRBV3-1/TRBV3-2|TRBJ1-2|.
CASSSSGGRRNYGYTF
TGTGCCAGCAGCTCCTCGGGAGGACGGAGAAACTATGGCTACACCTTC
>TRBD1|TRBV5-1|TRBJ1-3|.
CASSLGAGGSGNTIYF
TGCGCCAGCAGCTTGGGAGCAGGGGGTTCAGGAAACACCATATATTTT
>TRBD1|TRBV4-1|TRBJ1-1|.
CASSQEDRGWLNTEAFF
TGCGCCAGCAGCCAGGAGGACAGGGGTTGGCTGAACACTGAAGCTTTCTTT
>.|TRBV7-3|TRBJ2-5|.
CASSLSGGETQYF
TGTGCCAGCAGCTTATCTGGGGGAGAGACCCAGTACTTC
>.|TRBV7-2|TRBJ2-7|few
CASSPDARGGSEQYF
TGTGCCAGCAGCCCTGATGCCCGGGGTGGATCCGAGCAGTACTTC
>.|TRBV12-3/TRBV12-4|TRBJ2-1|.
CASSLEAAREQFF
TGTGCCAGCAGTTTGGAGGCGGCACGGGAGCAGTTCTTC
>.|TRBV30|TRBJ1-3|.
CAWSEYSGNTIYF
TGTGCCTGGAGTGAATACTCTGGAAACACCATATATTTT
>TRBD1|TRBV7-2|TRBJ1-1|.
CASSWTGFFGAFF
TGTGCCAGCAGCTGGACAGGGTTTTTTGGAGCTTTCTTT
>.|TRBV6-2/TRBV6-3|TRBJ2-2|once
CASSLPRADGELFF
TGTGCCAGCAGCCTGCCCAGGGCCGACGGGGAGCTGTTTTTT
>.|TRBV4-1|TRBJ2-5|few
CASSPRGGWETQYF
TGCGCCAGCAGCCCTCGAGGGGGGTGGGAGACCCAGTACTTC
>.|TRBV12-3/TRBV12-4|TRBJ1-5|.
CASSLNAQPQHF
TGTGCCAGCAGTTTAAATGCTCAGCCCCAGCATTTT
>TRBD2|TRBV2|TRBJ2-7|.
CASTAGPLAVRLEQYF
TGTGCCAGCACGGCGGGGCCACTAGCGGTACGACTCGAGCAGTACTTC
>.|TRBV6-2/TRBV6-3|TRBJ1-2|.
CASSSDSYGYTF
TGTGCCAGCAGTTCCGACAGTTATGGCTACACCTTC
>.|TRBV5-4|TRBJ2-5|.
CASSFYRGETQYF
TGTGCCAGCAGCTTTTACCGCGGAGAGACCCAGTACTTC
>TRBD1|TRBV6-5|TRBJ1-6|once
CASRPGTVLYSPLHF
TGTGCCAGCAGACCCGGGACAGTTCTATATTCACCCCTCCACTTT